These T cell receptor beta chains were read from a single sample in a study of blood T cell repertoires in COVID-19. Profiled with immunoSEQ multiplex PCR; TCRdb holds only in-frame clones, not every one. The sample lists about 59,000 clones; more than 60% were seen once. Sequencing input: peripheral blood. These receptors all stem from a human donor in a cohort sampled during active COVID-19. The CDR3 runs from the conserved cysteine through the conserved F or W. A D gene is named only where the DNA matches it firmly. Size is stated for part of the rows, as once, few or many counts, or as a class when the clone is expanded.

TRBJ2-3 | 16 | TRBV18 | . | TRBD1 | CASSPSGTGATDTQYF | TGTGCCAGCTCACCATCCGGGACAGGGGCCACAGATACGCAGTATTTT
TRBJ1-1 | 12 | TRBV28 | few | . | CASSLWAREAFF | TGTGCCAGCAGTTTATGGGCCAGGGAAGCTTTCTTT
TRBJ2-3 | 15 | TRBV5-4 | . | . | CASSLPERGTDTQYF | TGTGCCAGCAGCTTGCCCGAGCGGGGCACAGATACGCAGTATTTT
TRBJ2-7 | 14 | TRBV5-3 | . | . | CARSHPTVCYEQYF | TGTGCCAGAAGCCATCCGACAGTTTGCTACGAGCAGTACTTC
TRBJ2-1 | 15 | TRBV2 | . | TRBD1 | CASIGDRGYGNEQFF | TGTGCCAGCATCGGGGACAGGGGCTACGGGAATGAGCAGTTCTTC
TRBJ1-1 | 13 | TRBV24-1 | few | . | CATSDFGRNEAFF | TGTGCCACCAGTGATTTTGGCAGAAATGAAGCTTTCTTT
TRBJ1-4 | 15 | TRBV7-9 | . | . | CASSLNLRSDEKLFF | TGTGCCAGCAGCTTAAACTTGCGGTCAGATGAAAAACTGTTTTTT
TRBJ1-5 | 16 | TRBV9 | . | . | CASSKGLPNSNQPQHF | TGTGCCAGCAGTAAGGGACTGCCAAATAGCAATCAGCCCCAGCATTTT
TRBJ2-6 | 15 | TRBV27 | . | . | CASSPRVTGANVLTF | TGTGCCAGCAGCCCCAGGGTAACTGGGGCCAACGTCCTGACTTTC
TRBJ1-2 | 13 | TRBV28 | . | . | CASRAPTVYGYTF | TGTGCCAGCAGGGCCCCGACAGTCTATGGCTACACCTTC
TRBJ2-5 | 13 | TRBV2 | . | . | CASRSGPGETQYF | TGTGCCAGCAGAAGCGGTCCTGGAGAGACCCAGTACTTC
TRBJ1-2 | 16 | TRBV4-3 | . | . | CASSQHGVYREGGYTF | TGCGCCAGCAGCCAACATGGGGTGTACCGAGAGGGCGGCTACACCTTC
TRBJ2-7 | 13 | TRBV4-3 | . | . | CASSRGKGYEQYF | TGCGCCAGCAGCCGCGGGAAGGGCTACGAGCAGTACTTC
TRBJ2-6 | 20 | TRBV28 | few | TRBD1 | CASSFRYGRQGVSGANVLTF | TGTGCCAGCAGTTTCCGATATGGCCGACAGGGGGTCTCTGGGGCCAACGTCCTGACTTTC
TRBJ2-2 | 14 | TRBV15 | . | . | CATSPDWNTGELFF | TGTGCCACCAGTCCAGACTGGAACACCGGGGAGCTGTTTTTT
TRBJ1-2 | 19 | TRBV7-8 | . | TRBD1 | CASSLDVWTGDLKDYGYTF | TGTGCCAGCAGCTTAGATGTCTGGACAGGGGACCTCAAAGACTATGGCTACACCTTC